This section outlines one TCR beta chain sequence together with its context. The CDR3 is 17 residues long. The V gene end was trimmed by 6 bases and the J gene end by 4 bases; junction bases not matched to a gene: 14. The germline gives CDR1 MDHEN, CDR2 SYDVKM. TCRdb keeps only in-frame clones here, not all; method: immunoSEQ multiplex PCR. The data hold about 130,000 clones, with about 89% observed a single time. This sample stems from a study of blood T cell repertoires in COVID-19. The specimen sequenced was peripheral blood. The J gene is TRBJ2-5, the V gene TRBV28, with 10 nucleotides matching TRBD1. The sequence came from a woman in her 70s with COVID-19, enrolled during active disease. The CDR3 spells CASSSRKGTGVGETQYF. The CDR3 nucleotides read TGTGCCAGCAGCTCCCGGAAGGGGACAGGGGTGGGAGAGACCCAGTACTTC.